The 20 T cell receptor beta chains in this list originate from one sample, sequenced in a study of T cells in Graves' hyperthyroidism and ophthalmopathy. TCR beta CDR3 regions were amplified from RNA. Researchers ran a first-round RT-PCR on the TCR CDR3 using the HTBI primer set. TCRdb called the multiplex PCR reads again in MiXCR, with one record for every CDR3 protein. The repertoire has about 640,000 distinct CDR3 sequences, approximately 42% of them found once; the top ten carry about 7.2%. The sample comprised peripheral blood or thyroid tissue (not recorded which). These receptors came from an adult man with Graves' disease, either hyperthyroidism or ophthalmopathy (not recorded which).

The chain joins TRBV7-9 to TRBJ2-7; maybe TRBD2 (5 bases). The CDR3 totals 14 residues. Deletions cut 5 bases from V and 2 bases from J, with 13 bases between. Germline V gene data show CDR1 as SEHNR and CDR2 as FQNEAQ (reference sequence). In DNA form, the CDR3 reads TGTGCCAGCAGCCACAAGGGAGCCCCCTACGAGCAGTACTTC. This encodes CASSHKGAPYEQYF.

The chain carries TRBV6-5 and TRBJ1-2; D unclear. V shed 0 bases and J shed 0 bases, with 14 bases lying between them. Germline CDR1 is MNHEY and CDR2 is SVGAGI. The CDR3 is 17 amino acids. CDR3 region: CASSYSVGRGTNYGYTF. The CDR3 region has the DNA TGTGCCAGCAGTTACTCCGTTGGGCGGGGTACTAACTATGGCTACACCTTC.

The chain has TRBV24-1 and TRBJ2-2, with D unresolved. CDR1 KGHDR and CDR2 SFDVKD come from the germline V gene. The CDR3 runs 16 residues. V dropped 3 bases and J dropped 2 bases, with 12 bases sitting between them. CDR3 in amino acids: CATSDTRTGNTGELFF. The CDR3 DNA reads as TGTGCCACCAGTGATACCCGGACGGGCAACACCGGGGAGCTGTTTTTT.

The J gene is TRBJ1-4, the V gene TRBV19; 8 nucleotides align to TRBD1. The CDR3 is 14 amino acids. Germline values: CDR1 LNHDA, CDR2 SQIVND (reference sequence). Trimming at V came to 11 bases and at J to 8 bases, leaving 13 bases not matched to a gene. CDR3 sequence: CAWTPGTGGEKLFF. For the CDR3, the DNA is TGTGCCTGGACCCCGGGGACAGGAGGAGAAAAACTGTTTTTT. Full variable domain (rest looked up from reference TRBV19 and TRBJ1-4): DGGITQSPKYLFRKEGQNVTLSCEQNLNHDAMYWYRQDPGQGLRLIYYSQIVNDFQKGDIAEGYSVSREKKESFPLTVTSAQKNPTAFYLCAWTPGTGGEKLFFGSGTQLSVL.

A few counts support this clonotype. The chain joins TRBV7-9 to TRBJ2-7; D might be TRBD2 (5 bases). Germline CDR1 reads SEHNR; CDR2 reads FQNEAQ (reference sequence). There are 13 residues in the CDR3. V was cut by 6 bases and J by 5 bases, with 14 bases left in between. In DNA, the CDR3 is TGTGCCAGCAGTGAAGCGATGAGGGACGAGCAGTACTTC. It yields the protein CASSEAMRDEQYF.

This clonotype was counted at least ten times. The rearrangement links TRBV7-8 to TRBJ2-7; D ambiguous. The CDR3 is 13 amino acids. Between the trimmed V and J ends, which lost 0 bases and 3 bases, there was a span of 6 bases. Germline V gene data show CDR1 as SGHVS and CDR2 as FQNEAQ. In nucleotides, the CDR3 is TGTGCCAGCAGCTTAGCGAGTAGCTACGAGCAGTACTTC. Translation: CASSLASSYEQYF. Full variable domain (missing parts from reference TRBV7-8 and TRBJ2-7): GAGVSQSPRYKVAKRGQDVALRCDPISGHVSLFWYQQALGQGPEFLTYFQNEAQLDKSGLPSDRFFAERPEGSVSTLKIQRTQQEDSAVYLCASSLASSYEQYFGPGTRLTVT.

The chain carries TRBV29-1 and TRBJ1-1; D remains ambiguous. The CDR3 is 10 amino acids. The V end was cut by 4 bases, the J end by 8 bases, with 8 bases between. Germline V gene sequence: CDR1 SQVTM, CDR2 ANQGSEA. The CDR3: CSVGRAEAFF. CDR3 sequence (DNA): TGCAGCGTTGGGAGGGCGGAAGCTTTCTTT.

V usage is TRBV7-9 and J usage is TRBJ1-2; 7 bases map to TRBD1. Trimming took 3 bases from V and 1 from J; bases not matched to a gene: 5. This CDR3 is built from 15 residues. Germline loops: CDR1 SEHNR, CDR2 FQNEAQ (reference sequence). The CDR3, as DNA: TGTGCCAGCAGCTTCGGGACAGAACTTAACTATGGCTACACCTTC. It specifies CASSFGTELNYGYTF.

The rearrangement joins TRBV29-1 to TRBJ1-3; D might be TRBD1 (5 bases). The germline CDR1 and CDR2 sequences are SQVTM and ANQGSEA. There are 14 residues in the CDR3. V lost 3 bases and J 8 bases, leaving 17 bases between the germline ends. The CDR3 DNA follows: TGCAGCGTTGAGAGTACCGGGACGGATTACACCATATATTTT. This gives the protein CSVESTGTDYTIYF.

V gene TRBV20-1 combines with J gene TRBJ2-7, with D perhaps matching TRBD2 (7 bases). This CDR3 spans 14 amino acids. Germline V CDR1 and CDR2: DFQATT, SNEGSKA (reference sequence). Trimming left V 3 bases short and J 4 bases short, with 16 bases between. This chain's CDR3 is CSAREGGDRYEQYF. The CDR3 DNA reads as TGCAGTGCTAGGGAAGGGGGGGATCGTTACGAGCAGTACTTC.

The gene calls are TRBV4-1 and TRBJ1-4; 10 bases are shared with TRBD1. The CDR3 runs to 16 residues. CDR1 MGHRA and CDR2 YSYEKL come from the germline V gene. The junction had 9 bases not matched to a gene; V was cut back by 3 bases and J by 8 bases. DNA for the CDR3: TGCGCCAGCAGCCAGGGACAGGGGTTTGGTGTGGAAAAACTGTTTTTT. It encodes CASSQGQGFGVEKLFF.

The J gene is TRBJ2-5, the V gene TRBV7-2, with 10 bases identical to TRBD1. The CDR3 length is 14 residues. Germline CDR1 reads SGHTA; CDR2 reads FQGNSA. V gave up 4 bases and J gave up 9 bases; unmatched junction bases: 8. The CDR3 reads CASSSDRGGQPQYF. CDR3 DNA: TGTGCCAGCAGCTCGGACAGGGGGGGCCAGCCCCAGTACTTC.

This clonotype was observed a few times. The chain employs TRBV19 and TRBJ1-6; 9 bases align to TRBD1. V dropped 5 bases and J dropped 5; count of bases not matched to a gene: 7. Looked up from germline, CDR1 is LNHDA and CDR2 is SQIVND (reference sequence). The CDR3 consists of 16 residues. This chain's CDR3 is CASSLGQGLDNSPLHF. DNA for the CDR3: TGTGCCAGTAGTTTAGGACAGGGGTTGGATAATTCACCCCTCCACTTT.

This sequence joins TRBV11-2 and TRBJ2-5, with D perhaps matching TRBD2 (6 bases). This CDR3 has 15 amino acids. Germline V lookup: CDR1 SGHAT, CDR2 FQNNGV. The V and J ends lost 3 bases and 8 bases respectively, with 19 bases between them. The CDR3 protein is CASSFPSGVGDTQYF. In DNA, the CDR3 is TGTGCCAGCAGCTTCCCGTCGGGGGTGGGAGATACCCAGTACTTC.

V usage is TRBV20-1 and J usage is TRBJ1-1; 8 bases agree with TRBD1. CDR1 is DFQATT and CDR2 is SNEGSKA in the germline V gene (reference sequence). The CDR3 extends over 14 amino acids. The V gene end was trimmed by 0 bases and the J gene end by 6 bases; junction bases not matched to a gene: 6. In DNA, the CDR3 is TGCAGTGCTAGAGATGCGGACAGGGTCTCTGAAGCTTTCTTT. This encodes CSARDADRVSEAFF.

CDR3 sequence reads: CASSLVGQGNQETQHF. As DNA, the CDR3 is TGTGCCAGCAGCTTAGTTGGACAGGGGAACCAAGAGACCCAGCATTTT. The chain links TRBV7-9 to TRBJ1-5, with TRBD1 matching 9 bases. Germline CDR1 and CDR2: SEHNR and FQNEAQ (reference sequence). Trimming took 1 base from V and 11 from J; bases not matched to a gene: 12. The CDR3 spans 16 residues.

The table lists this clonotype with a few counts. The rearrangement joins TRBV9 to TRBJ1-6; 7 bases fit TRBD1. Losses at the gene ends were 10 bases for V and 6 bases for J; bases not matched to a gene: 4. CDR1 SGDLS and CDR2 YYNGEE come from the germline V gene. The CDR3 extends over 12 amino acids. The CDR3 spells CASGQRNSPLHF. The CDR3 DNA reads TGTGCCTCGGGACAGCGTAATTCACCCCTCCACTTT.

This clonotype was counted ten times or more. The V and J genes are TRBV2 and TRBJ1-4; weak D call: TRBD1 (5 bases). CDR3 size: 15 residues. From germline, CDR1 is SNHLY and CDR2 FYNNEI. Trimming left V 3 bases short and J 5 bases short, with 13 bases between. CDR3 nucleotides: TGTGCCAGCAGTGACACGCGGGGGGGAAATGAAAAACTGTTTTTT. This encodes CASSDTRGGNEKLFF.

This clonotype was observed many times. The chain is built from TRBV24-1 and TRBJ2-5; the match to TRBD2 covers 9 bases. J gave up 2 bases and V 7 bases, and 7 bases lay outside the gene matches. The CDR3 has 15 residues. CDR1 is KGHDR and CDR2 is SFDVKD in the germline V gene. The CDR3 protein is CATSVAGEGQETQYF. The CDR3 DNA reads as TGTGCCACCAGCGTAGCGGGGGAGGGGCAAGAGACCCAGTACTTC.

This clonotype appeared many times. The gene calls are TRBV7-8 and TRBJ1-2; D ambiguous. The CDR3 has 14 residues. Germline V gene data show CDR1 as SGHVS and CDR2 as FQNEAQ. V was clipped by 1 base and J by 7 bases, with 13 bases between them. This chain's CDR3 is CASSLGMGAAGYTF. CDR3 bases: TGTGCCAGCAGCTTAGGTATGGGCGCGGCTGGCTACACCTTC.